These T cell receptor beta chains were read from a single sample in a study of blood T cell repertoires in COVID-19. Using immunoSEQ multiplex PCR, the repertoire was profiled, and TCRdb retains in-frame clones only, with some absent. The table shows under 75,000 clones, with 70% to 90% occurring only once. Sequencing was carried out using peripheral blood. These receptors originate from an elderly woman with active COVID-19. Each CDR3 is given with its conserved first and last residue. Fields, in order: clone size, D gene, V gene, J gene, CDR3 DNA, CDR3 protein. A D gene is named only where the DNA matches it firmly. Size is omitted from some rows. Given values are once, few, many or a class for expanded clones.

size: .; D: .; V: TRBV28; J: TRBJ2-1; DNA: TGTGCCAGCAGTCCCCCCTCGGGGATCGGTGAGCAGTTCTTC; CDR3: CASSPPSGIGEQFF
size: few; D: .; V: TRBV7-9; J: TRBJ2-7; DNA: TGTGCCAGCAGACGAACCGGGGTCCCCAACGAGCAGTACTTC; CDR3: CASRRTGVPNEQYF
size: .; D: .; V: TRBV5-4; J: TRBJ2-2; DNA: TGTGCCAGCAGCGAGAAGAACACCGGGGAGCTGTTTTTT; CDR3: CASSEKNTGELFF
size: .; D: .; V: TRBV24-1; J: TRBJ1-2; DNA: TGTGCCACCAGTGATATGGAGGGGCTCTCTGGCTACACCTTC; CDR3: CATSDMEGLSGYTF
size: once; D: .; V: TRBV2; J: TRBJ2-7; DNA: TGTGCCAGCAGAAACCAGGGTAACTCCTACGAGCAGTACTTC; CDR3: CASRNQGNSYEQYF
size: .; D: TRBD1; V: TRBV19; J: TRBJ1-2; DNA: TGTGCCAGCTCCGACGCAGGGGGCGCGGGCTATGGCTACACCTTC; CDR3: CASSDAGGAGYGYTF
size: .; D: .; V: TRBV10-3; J: TRBJ2-1; DNA: TGTGCCATCAGAGGGGATGATGAGCAGTTCTTC; CDR3: CAIRGDDEQFF
size: once; D: TRBD2; V: TRBV14; J: TRBJ2-3; DNA: TGTGCCAGCAGCCTCCGACTAGCGGGGGGGCTCGACACAGATACGCAGTATTTT; CDR3: CASSLRLAGGLDTDTQYF
size: .; D: .; V: TRBV6-6; J: TRBJ1-1; DNA: TGTGCCAGCAGTTACGAACGGGGGAGGGCTGAAGCTTTCTTT; CDR3: CASSYERGRAEAFF
size: .; D: TRBD1; V: TRBV5-1; J: TRBJ1-1; DNA: TGCGCCAGCAGCGTGACAGGGGGCAGTACTGAAGCTTTCTTT; CDR3: CASSVTGGSTEAFF
size: .; D: .; V: TRBV18; J: TRBJ2-7; DNA: TGTGCCAGCTCACCACGACAGGCTCCCGGGGACGAGCAGTACTTC; CDR3: CASSPRQAPGDEQYF
size: .; D: .; V: TRBV30; J: TRBJ1-6; DNA: TGTGCCTGGAGTAACGGGGGGAGCTCCTATAATTCACCCCTCCACTTT; CDR3: CAWSNGGSSYNSPLHF
size: .; D: .; V: TRBV5-4; J: TRBJ2-3; DNA: TGTGCCAGCAGCACACGCACAGATACGCAGTATTTT; CDR3: CASSTRTDTQYF
size: .; D: .; V: TRBV19; J: TRBJ1-1; DNA: TGTGCCAGTAGTATTGACAGGTACACTGAAGCTTTCTTT; CDR3: CASSIDRYTEAFF
size: once; D: .; V: TRBV27; J: TRBJ2-3; DNA: TGTGCCAGCAGTTCGGAAGGACGGGCGGGAGATACGCAGTATTTT; CDR3: CASSSEGRAGDTQYF
size: .; D: .; V: TRBV7-2; J: TRBJ2-3; DNA: TGTGCCAGCAGCCCCCAGGGCCTAGGGGGCACAGATACGCAGTATTTT; CDR3: CASSPQGLGGTDTQYF
size: .; D: TRBD1; V: TRBV18; J: TRBJ2-2; DNA: TGTGCCAGCTCACGCGGGACAGGGATAACCGGGGAGCTGTTTTTT; CDR3: CASSRGTGITGELFF
size: .; D: .; V: TRBV19; J: TRBJ2-3; DNA: TGTGCCAGTAGGGGCCGATCGGGGGGCGATACGCAGTATTTT; CDR3: CASRGRSGGDTQYF
size: .; D: TRBD2; V: TRBV19; J: TRBJ2-3; DNA: TGTGCCAGTAGTATCCGGCTTGGGCTAGCGGGGGACCGGAACACAGATACGCAGTATTTT; CDR3: CASSIRLGLAGDRNTDTQYF
size: .; D: .; V: TRBV2; J: TRBJ2-2; DNA: TGTGCCAGCAGTCGACAGGCGAACACCGGGGAGCTGTTTTTT; CDR3: CASSRQANTGELFF
size: .; D: TRBD2; V: TRBV28; J: TRBJ2-3; DNA: TGTGCCAGCAGTCCCCCGGGACTAGCGTCAGATACGCAGTATTTT; CDR3: CASSPPGLASDTQYF
size: .; D: TRBD2; V: TRBV6-5; J: TRBJ2-5; DNA: TGTGCCAGCAGTTTAACTAGCGGCAGATTCCAAGAGACCCAGTACTTC; CDR3: CASSLTSGRFQETQYF
size: .; D: TRBD2; V: TRBV9; J: TRBJ2-3; DNA: TGTGCCAGCAGCTCACGACCTCACTCCGGGACTAGCCCGAGCACAGATACGCAGTATTTT; CDR3: CASSSRPHSGTSPSTDTQYF
size: .; D: TRBD1; V: TRBV5-1; J: TRBJ1-1; DNA: TGCGCCAGCAGCTTGGTGGGACAGGGAACCCCTGAAGCTTTCTTT; CDR3: CASSLVGQGTPEAFF
size: .; D: .; V: TRBV6-1; J: TRBJ1-1; DNA: TGTGCCAGCAGTGAAGCTCGGAACACTGAAGCTTTCTTT; CDR3: CASSEARNTEAFF
size: .; D: .; V: TRBV5-1; J: TRBJ2-7; DNA: TGCGCCAGCAGCTTGGGGGCCTTCTACGAGCAGTACTTC; CDR3: CASSLGAFYEQYF
size: .; D: .; V: TRBV6-1; J: TRBJ2-7; DNA: TGTGCCAGCAGTGAATTCGCATTCAGGGGTTACGAGCAGTACTTC; CDR3: CASSEFAFRGYEQYF
size: .; D: TRBD2; V: TRBV5-1; J: TRBJ2-1; DNA: TGCGCCAGCAGCTTGACAGTTAGCGGGCGCGATGAGCAGTTCTTC; CDR3: CASSLTVSGRDEQFF
size: .; D: .; V: TRBV7-2; J: TRBJ1-1; DNA: TGTGCCAGCAGCTTTCAGGTTAATATGGGAGCTGAAGCTTTCTTT; CDR3: CASSFQVNMGAEAFF
size: once; D: .; V: TRBV7-8; J: TRBJ2-3; DNA: TGTGCCAGCTGCTTTGGGGGGGGCGGCACAGATACGCAGTATTTT; CDR3: CASCFGGGGTDTQYF
size: once; D: .; V: TRBV18; J: TRBJ1-4; DNA: TGTGCCAGCTCACCGATTCCGGGATCTGCAACTAATGAAAAACTGTTTTTT; CDR3: CASSPIPGSATNEKLFF
size: once; D: .; V: TRBV5-1; J: TRBJ1-2; DNA: TGCGCCAGCAGCTACACTCAGGGTTCGCATGGCTACACCTTC; CDR3: CASSYTQGSHGYTF
size: .; D: .; V: TRBV11-2; J: TRBJ1-3; DNA: TGTGCCAGCAGCTTAGATACACAGGGAATCCGGCCCATATATTTT; CDR3: CASSLDTQGIRPIYF
size: .; D: TRBD2; V: TRBV4-2; J: TRBJ2-1; DNA: TGTGCCAGCAGCCCAGCTGCGGGGGGCCTCTCCTACAATGAGCAGTTCTTC; CDR3: CASSPAAGGLSYNEQFF
size: once; D: TRBD1; V: TRBV2; J: TRBJ2-3; DNA: TGTGCCAGCAGTAGTCCCGGGACAGGATACACAGATACGCAGTATTTT; CDR3: CASSSPGTGYTDTQYF
size: .; D: .; V: TRBV14; J: TRBJ2-1; DNA: TGTGCCAGCAGCGCTCTGGGGGCCAGAGAGCAGTTCTTC; CDR3: CASSALGAREQFF
size: .; D: .; V: TRBV9; J: TRBJ1-1; DNA: TGTGCCAGCAGCCCTCGGGTGAACACTGAAGCTTTCTTT; CDR3: CASSPRVNTEAFF
size: .; D: .; V: TRBV4-3; J: TRBJ2-3; DNA: TGCGCCAGCAGCCAAAAATTGCGAGATACGCAGTATTTT; CDR3: CASSQKLRDTQYF
size: once; D: TRBD1; V: TRBV6-5; J: TRBJ2-7; DNA: TGTGCCAGCAGTTACTACGGGACAGGGGGAGGCGAGCAGTACTTC; CDR3: CASSYYGTGGGEQYF
size: .; D: .; V: TRBV15; J: TRBJ2-7; DNA: TGTGCCACCAGCAACAGGGATGAGGACGAGCAGTACTTC; CDR3: CATSNRDEDEQYF
size: .; D: .; V: TRBV27; J: TRBJ1-2; DNA: TGTGCCAGCAGTACTCAGGGGAGCGGCTATGGCTACACCTTC; CDR3: CASSTQGSGYGYTF
size: .; D: .; V: TRBV2; J: TRBJ1-1; DNA: TGTGCCAGCTTTAGGGTGCGGGACACTGAAGCTTTCTTT; CDR3: CASFRVRDTEAFF
size: .; D: .; V: TRBV4-2; J: TRBJ2-6; DNA: TGTGCCAGCAGCCAAAGGATGTCTGTCAGGGCCCCGTCCAACGTCCTGACTTTC; CDR3: CASSQRMSVRAPSNVLTF
size: .; D: .; V: TRBV11-3; J: TRBJ2-7; DNA: TGTGCCAGCAGCCTCCGCGGGGACTACGAGCAGTACTTC; CDR3: CASSLRGDYEQYF
size: .; D: .; V: TRBV7-2; J: TRBJ2-7; DNA: TGTGCCAGCAGCCCGAGTGGCGGGGGCCTATACGAGCAGTACTTC; CDR3: CASSPSGGGLYEQYF
size: .; D: .; V: TRBV7-2; J: TRBJ2-1; DNA: TGTGCCAGCAGCTTAGAACGAGGGGGGGACTACAATGAGCAGTTCTTC; CDR3: CASSLERGGDYNEQFF
size: .; D: .; V: TRBV5-1; J: TRBJ1-1; DNA: TGCGCCAGCCGGGGAGGTGGTATGAACACTGAAGCTTTCTTT; CDR3: CASRGGGMNTEAFF